The clone carrying this TCR beta chain was counted a single time. Its specificity is not known. This specimen comes from a study of T cell responses to AZD1222 COVID-19 vaccine. Overall study results and limits: Following two doses of AZD1222, Spike-specific TCR breadth and depth rose. Spike-spanning, vaccine-associated CD4 TCRs were dominant at 160-218 and 743-854. The donors showed a predominance of white British ancestry and of females, with possible underestimation of clonal diversity. The study reported that nearly half of spike-specific TCRs target unmutated variant regions.

Sequencing used immunoSEQ multiplex PCR; TCRdb keeps in-frame clones, though not all of them. The sample has tens of thousands of clones, around 85% seen once. This TCR came from an adult in good health. Specimen: peripheral blood, collected on day 0 of AZD1222 vaccination.

The CDR3 region has the DNA TGTGCCAGCAGTTACCCCTCCTGGGGCGGTGAAGCTTTCTTT. As protein: CASSYPSWGGEAFF. The chain recombines TRBV6-5 with TRBJ1-1; possibly TRBD1 for D (5 bases). This CDR3 is built from 14 residues. Trimming pared 2 bases from V and 7 bases from J, leaving 14 bases between. Germline CDR1 MNHEY, CDR2 SVGAGI.